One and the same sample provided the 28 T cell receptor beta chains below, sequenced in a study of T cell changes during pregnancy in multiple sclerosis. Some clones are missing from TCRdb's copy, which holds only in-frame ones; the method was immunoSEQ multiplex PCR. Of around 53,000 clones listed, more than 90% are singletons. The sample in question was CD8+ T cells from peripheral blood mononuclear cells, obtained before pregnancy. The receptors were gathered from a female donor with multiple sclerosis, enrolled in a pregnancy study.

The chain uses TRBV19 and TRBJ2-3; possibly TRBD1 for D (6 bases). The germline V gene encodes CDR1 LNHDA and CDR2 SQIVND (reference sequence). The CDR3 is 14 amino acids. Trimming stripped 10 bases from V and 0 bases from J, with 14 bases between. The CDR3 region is CATGTGSSTDTQYF. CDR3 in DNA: TGTGCCACCGGTACAGGGTCTAGCACAGATACGCAGTATTTT.

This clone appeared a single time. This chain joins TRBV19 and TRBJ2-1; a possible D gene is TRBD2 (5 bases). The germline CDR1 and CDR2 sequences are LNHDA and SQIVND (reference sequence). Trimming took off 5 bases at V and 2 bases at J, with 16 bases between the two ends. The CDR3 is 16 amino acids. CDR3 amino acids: CASSPRGHDPYNEQFF. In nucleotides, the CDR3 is TGTGCCAGTAGTCCTAGAGGGCACGATCCCTACAATGAGCAGTTCTTC.

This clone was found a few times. In DNA, the CDR3 is TGTGCCAGCAGCTTAGCGAGCCAGGGGGATCTCGAGCAGTACTTC. This encodes CASSLASQGDLEQYF. The chain combines TRBV7-2 with TRBJ2-7; 7 bases line up with TRBD1. J gave up 6 bases and V 0 bases, and 8 bases lay outside the gene matches. Germline V gives CDR1 SGHTA, CDR2 FQGNSA. CDR3 length equals 15 residues.

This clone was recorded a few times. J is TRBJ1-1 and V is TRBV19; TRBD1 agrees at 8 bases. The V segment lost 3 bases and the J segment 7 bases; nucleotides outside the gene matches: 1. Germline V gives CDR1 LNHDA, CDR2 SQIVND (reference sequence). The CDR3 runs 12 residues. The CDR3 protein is CASSMGQDEAFF. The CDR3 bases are TGTGCCAGTAGTATGGGACAGGATGAAGCTTTCTTT.

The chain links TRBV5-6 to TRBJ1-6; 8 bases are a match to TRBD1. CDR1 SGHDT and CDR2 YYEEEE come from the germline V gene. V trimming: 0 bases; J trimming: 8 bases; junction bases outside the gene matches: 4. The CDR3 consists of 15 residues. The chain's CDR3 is CASSLARTGYSPLHF. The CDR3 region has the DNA TGTGCCAGCAGCTTGGCAAGGACAGGGTATTCACCCCTCCACTTT.

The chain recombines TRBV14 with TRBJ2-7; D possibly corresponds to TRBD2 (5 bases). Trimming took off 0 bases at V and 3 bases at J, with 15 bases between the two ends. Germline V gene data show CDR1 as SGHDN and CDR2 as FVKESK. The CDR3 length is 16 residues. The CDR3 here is CASSQEAAVPLYEQYF. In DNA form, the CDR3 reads TGTGCCAGCAGCCAAGAGGCAGCGGTCCCCCTCTACGAGCAGTACTTC.

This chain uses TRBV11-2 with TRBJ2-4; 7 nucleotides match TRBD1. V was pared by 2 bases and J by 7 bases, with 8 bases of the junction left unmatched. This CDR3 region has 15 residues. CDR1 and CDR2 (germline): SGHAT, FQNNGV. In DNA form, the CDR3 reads TGTGCCAGCAGCTTATTCACCTCGACAGGGAACATTCAGTACTTC. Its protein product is CASSLFTSTGNIQYF. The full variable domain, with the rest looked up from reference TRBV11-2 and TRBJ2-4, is EAGVAQSPRYKIIEKRQSVAFWCNPISGHATLYWYQQILGQGPKLLIQFQNNGVVDDSQLPKDRFSAERLKGVDSTLKIQPAKLEDSAVYLCASSLFTSTGNIQYFGAGTRLSVL.

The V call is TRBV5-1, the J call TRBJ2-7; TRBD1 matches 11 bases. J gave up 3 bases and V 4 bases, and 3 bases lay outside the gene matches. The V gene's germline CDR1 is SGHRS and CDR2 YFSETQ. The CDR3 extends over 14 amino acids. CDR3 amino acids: CASSRGTGGYEQYF. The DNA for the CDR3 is TGCGCCAGCAGCCGCGGGACAGGGGGCTACGAGCAGTACTTC.

CDR3 residues: CASSHALDIQAYGYTF. The CDR3 nucleotides read TGCGCCAGCAGCCACGCCCTGGACATCCAGGCCTATGGCTACACCTTC. The J gene is TRBJ1-2, the V gene TRBV4-3; tentatively, D is TRBD1 (5 bases). V lost 3 bases, J lost 4 bases, and 18 bases lay in between. Germline V gene sequence: CDR1 LGHNA, CDR2 YSLEER. The CDR3 totals 16 residues.

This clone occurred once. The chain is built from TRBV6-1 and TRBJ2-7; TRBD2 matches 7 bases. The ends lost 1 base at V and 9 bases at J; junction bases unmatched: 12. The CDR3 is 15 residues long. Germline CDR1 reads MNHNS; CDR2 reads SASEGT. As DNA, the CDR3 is TGTGCCAGCAGTGAAGAGGAGGGAGCGGGAAGAAGGCAGTACTTC. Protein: CASSEEEGAGRRQYF.

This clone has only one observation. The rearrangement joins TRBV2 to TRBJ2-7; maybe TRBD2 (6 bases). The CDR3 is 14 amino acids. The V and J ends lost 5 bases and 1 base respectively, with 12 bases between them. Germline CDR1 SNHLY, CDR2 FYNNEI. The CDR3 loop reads CASSSGTGSYEQYF. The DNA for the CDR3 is TGTGCCAGCAGTTCCGGGACTGGATCCTACGAGCAGTACTTC.

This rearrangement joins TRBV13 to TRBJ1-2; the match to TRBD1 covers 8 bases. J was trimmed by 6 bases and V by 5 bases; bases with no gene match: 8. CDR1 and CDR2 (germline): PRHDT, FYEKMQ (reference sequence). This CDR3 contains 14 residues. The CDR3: CASSLRTGKDGYTF. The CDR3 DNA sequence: TGTGCCAGCAGCCTTCGGACAGGGAAGGATGGCTACACCTTC. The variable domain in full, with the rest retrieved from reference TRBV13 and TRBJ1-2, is AAGVIQSPRHLIKEKRETATLKCYPIPRHDTVYWYQQGPGQDPQFLISFYEKMQSDKGSIPDRFSAQQFSDYHSELNMSSLELGDSALYFCASSLRTGKDGYTFGSGTRLTVV.

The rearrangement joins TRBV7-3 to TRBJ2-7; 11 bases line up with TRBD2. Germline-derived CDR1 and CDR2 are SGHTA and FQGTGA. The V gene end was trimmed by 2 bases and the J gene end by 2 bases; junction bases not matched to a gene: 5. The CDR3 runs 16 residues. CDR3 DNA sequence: TGTGCCAGCAGCTTATGGGCTAGCGGGGGGACCTACGAGCAGTACTTC. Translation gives CASSLWASGGTYEQYF.

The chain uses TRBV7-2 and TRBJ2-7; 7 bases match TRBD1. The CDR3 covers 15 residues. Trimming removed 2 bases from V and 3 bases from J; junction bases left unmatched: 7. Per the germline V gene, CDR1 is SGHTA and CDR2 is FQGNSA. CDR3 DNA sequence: TGTGCCAGCAGCTTACTTGGACAGGCCCTCTACGAGCAGTACTTC. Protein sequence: CASSLLGQALYEQYF.

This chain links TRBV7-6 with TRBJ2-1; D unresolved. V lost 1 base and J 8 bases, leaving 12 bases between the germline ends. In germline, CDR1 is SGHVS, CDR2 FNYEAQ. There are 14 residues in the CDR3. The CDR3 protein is CASSLVAAPDEQFF. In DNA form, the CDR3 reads TGTGCCAGCAGCTTAGTTGCGGCCCCTGATGAGCAGTTCTTC.

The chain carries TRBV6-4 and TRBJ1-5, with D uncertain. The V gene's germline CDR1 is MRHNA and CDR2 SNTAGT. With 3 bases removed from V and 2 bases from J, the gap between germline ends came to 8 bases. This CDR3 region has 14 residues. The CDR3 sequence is CASSDGGGNQPQHF. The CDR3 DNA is TGTGCCAGCAGTGATGGCGGGGGCAATCAGCCCCAGCATTTT.

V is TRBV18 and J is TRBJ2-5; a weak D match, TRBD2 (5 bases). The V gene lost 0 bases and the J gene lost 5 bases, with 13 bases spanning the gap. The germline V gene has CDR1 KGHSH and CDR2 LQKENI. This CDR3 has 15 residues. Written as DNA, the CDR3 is TGTGCCAGCTCACCACCATCCGGGGTCGGGGAGACCCAGTACTTC. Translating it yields CASSPPSGVGETQYF.

This CDR3 is CASSLGTGEETQYF. The CDR3 DNA reads as TGTGCCAGCAGCTTGGGGACAGGGGAAGAGACCCAGTACTTC. This sequence joins TRBV7-7 and TRBJ2-5, with 10 bases that match TRBD1. Trimming took 3 bases from V and 3 from J; bases not matched to a gene: 1. Germline CDR1 and CDR2: SSHAT and FNYEAQ (reference sequence). This CDR3 has 14 amino acids.

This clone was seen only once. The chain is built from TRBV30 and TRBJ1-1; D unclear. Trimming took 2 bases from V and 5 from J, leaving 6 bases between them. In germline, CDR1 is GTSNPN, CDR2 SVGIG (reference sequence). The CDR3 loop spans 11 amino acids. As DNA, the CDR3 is TGTGCCTGGAGTTATTATACTGAAGCTTTCTTT. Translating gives CAWSYYTEAFF.

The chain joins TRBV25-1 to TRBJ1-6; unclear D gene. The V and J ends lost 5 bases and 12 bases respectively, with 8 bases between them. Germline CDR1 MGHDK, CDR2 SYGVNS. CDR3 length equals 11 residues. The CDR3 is CASSPGGPLHF. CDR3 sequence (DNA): TGTGCCAGCAGTCCCGGAGGACCCCTCCACTTT.

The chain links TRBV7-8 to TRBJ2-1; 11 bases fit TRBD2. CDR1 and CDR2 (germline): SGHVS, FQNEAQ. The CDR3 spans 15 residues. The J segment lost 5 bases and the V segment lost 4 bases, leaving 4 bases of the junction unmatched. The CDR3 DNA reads TGTGCCAGCAGCTATAGCGGGGGGGCCCACAATGAGCAGTTCTTC. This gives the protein CASSYSGGAHNEQFF.

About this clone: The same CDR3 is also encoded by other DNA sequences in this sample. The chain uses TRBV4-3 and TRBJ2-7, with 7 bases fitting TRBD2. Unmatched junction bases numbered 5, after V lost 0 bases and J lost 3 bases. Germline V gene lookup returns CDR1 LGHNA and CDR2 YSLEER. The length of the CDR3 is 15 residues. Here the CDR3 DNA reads TGCGCCAGCAGCCAAGATGGGGGGGAGGGCTACGAGCAGTACTTC. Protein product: CASSQDGGEGYEQYF.

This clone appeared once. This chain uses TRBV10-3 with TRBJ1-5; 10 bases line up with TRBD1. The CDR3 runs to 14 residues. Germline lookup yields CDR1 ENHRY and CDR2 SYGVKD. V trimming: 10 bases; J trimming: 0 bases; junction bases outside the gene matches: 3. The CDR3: CARGTGDSNQPQHF. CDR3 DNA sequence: TGTGCCAGAGGGACAGGGGATAGCAATCAGCCCCAGCATTTT.

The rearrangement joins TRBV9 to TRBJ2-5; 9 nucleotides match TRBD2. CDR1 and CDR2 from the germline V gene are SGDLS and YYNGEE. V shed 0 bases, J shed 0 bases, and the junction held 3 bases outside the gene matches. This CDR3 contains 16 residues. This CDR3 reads CASSVGGGRDQETQYF. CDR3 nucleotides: TGTGCCAGCAGCGTAGGGGGCGGGAGGGACCAAGAGACCCAGTACTTC.

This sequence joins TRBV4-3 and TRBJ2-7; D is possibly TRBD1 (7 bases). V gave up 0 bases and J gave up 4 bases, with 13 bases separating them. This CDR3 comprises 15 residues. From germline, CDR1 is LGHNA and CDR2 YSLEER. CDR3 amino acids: CASSQDGGGRYEQYF. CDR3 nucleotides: TGCGCCAGCAGCCAAGATGGAGGGGGCAGGTACGAGCAGTACTTC.

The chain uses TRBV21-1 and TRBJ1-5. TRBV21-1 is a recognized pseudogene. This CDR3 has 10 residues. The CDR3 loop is CAQRSGPQHF. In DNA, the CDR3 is TGTGCTCAGCGGTCCGGGCCCCAGCATTTT.

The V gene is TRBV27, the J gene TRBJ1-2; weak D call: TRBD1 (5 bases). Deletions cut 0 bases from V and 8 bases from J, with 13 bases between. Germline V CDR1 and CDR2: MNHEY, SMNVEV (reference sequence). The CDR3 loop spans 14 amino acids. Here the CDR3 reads CASSLSPGGKGYTF. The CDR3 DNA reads TGTGCCAGCAGTTTATCCCCGGGGGGAAAGGGCTACACCTTC.

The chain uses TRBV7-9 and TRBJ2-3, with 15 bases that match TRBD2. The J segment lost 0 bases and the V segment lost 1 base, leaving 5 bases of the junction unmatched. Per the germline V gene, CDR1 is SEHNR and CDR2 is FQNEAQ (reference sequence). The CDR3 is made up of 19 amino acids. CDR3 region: CASSLGGTSGGPSTDTQYF. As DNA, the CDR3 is TGTGCCAGCAGCTTAGGTGGGACTAGCGGGGGGCCTAGCACAGATACGCAGTATTTT.